A single sample is the source of the 7 T cell receptor beta chains below, sequenced in a study of cytomegalovirus exposure and HLA in healthy donors. PCR involved 60 Vbeta and 13 Jbeta primers. Generated by immunoSEQ multiplex PCR, the TCRdb table keeps only in-frame clones and is missing some. This sample has some 70,000 clones; approximately 80% occur once, and the top ten carry 6.5% to 8%. Sequenced material: PBMCs. The origin of the receptors is a human donor in good health.

The V gene is TRBV7-8, the J gene TRBJ1-5; D is unclear. The CDR3 is made up of 17 amino acids. Per the germline V gene, CDR1 is SGHVS and CDR2 is FQNEAQ. V was pared by 1 base and J by 2 bases, with 15 bases between. The CDR3 DNA follows: TGTGCCAGCAGCTTAGGTGAGGGAGCCTTACGCAATCAGCCCCAGCATTTT. It yields the protein CASSLGEGALRNQPQHF.

This clone was picked up one time. This chain uses TRBV25-1 with TRBJ2-7; D ambiguous. Germline V lookup: CDR1 MGHDK, CDR2 SYGVNS. CDR3 length: 13 residues. V was shortened by 4 bases and J by 7 bases, with 14 bases between the two germline ends. CDR3 DNA sequence: TGTGCCAGCAGTGGACACCCCGGAACGGAGCAGTACTTC. This gives the protein CASSGHPGTEQYF.

The chain employs TRBV19 and TRBJ2-1; D is perhaps TRBD2 (5 bases). Germline V gene data show CDR1 as LNHDA and CDR2 as SQIVND (reference sequence). V lost 5 bases and J lost 3, with 8 bases in between. The CDR3 covers 13 residues. CDR3 DNA sequence: TGTGCCAGTAGTCCCGCGGGCTACAATGAGCAGTTCTTC. Translation: CASSPAGYNEQFF.

V is TRBV29-1 and J is TRBJ1-2; 8 nucleotides agree with TRBD1. J was trimmed by 6 bases and V by 2 bases; bases with no gene match: 8. Germline-derived CDR1 and CDR2 are SQVTM and ANQGSEA. This CDR3 is built from 14 residues. CDR3 region: CSVERAGGRDGYTF. CDR3 sequence (DNA): TGCAGCGTTGAAAGGGCAGGGGGCAGGGATGGCTACACCTTC.

V gene TRBV19 combines with J gene TRBJ2-1; 8 bases are shared with TRBD1. The CDR3 is made up of 14 amino acids. V trimming: 7 bases; J trimming: 3 bases; junction bases outside the gene matches: 5. CDR1 and CDR2 from the germline V gene are LNHDA and SQIVND (reference sequence). The CDR3 region is CASKVDRDYNEQFF. DNA for the CDR3: TGTGCCAGTAAGGTGGACAGGGACTACAATGAGCAGTTCTTC.

The chain has TRBV2 and TRBJ2-1, with D unclear. The CDR3 length is 12 residues. CDR1 and CDR2 (germline): SNHLY, FYNNEI. Trimming stripped 8 bases from V and 7 bases from J, with 12 bases between. CDR3 region: CASLTGNNEQFF. The CDR3 DNA follows: TGTGCCAGCCTGACGGGTAATAATGAGCAGTTCTTC.

J is TRBJ1-1 and V is TRBV6-5; 8 nucleotides match TRBD1. J lost 4 bases, V lost 7 bases, and 11 bases had no gene match. This CDR3 has 15 amino acids. Germline CDR1 reads MNHEY; CDR2 reads SVGAGI. The CDR3 sequence: CASNPNRGGSTEAFF. DNA of the CDR3: TGTGCCAGCAATCCCAACAGGGGGGGAAGCACTGAAGCTTTCTTT.